This T cell receptor (beta chain) was found in a study of blood T cell repertoires in COVID-19. Study information: COVID-19 samples, acute and convalescent, were from the United States, Italy and Spain. PBMCs, B-cell-depleted T cells, or T cells were the source of the cDNA or gDNA that made up the material.

Germline V CDR1 and CDR2: SEHNR, FQNEAQ (reference sequence). The CDR3 sequence is 17 residues long. Germline trimming cut 6 bases from V and 10 bases from J; bases unmatched to any gene: 17. Those enrolled in Seattle joined during active infection and were followed longitudinally afterward. Authors' analysis steps: Estimates of nucleated cell counts were drawn from the amplification of reference gene primers. Data came from immunoSEQ multiplex PCR; TCRdb stores just in-frame clones and leaves some out. V and J calls and clone size are given by that table; D and trimming were obtained from the DNA. The sample yields roughly 190,000 clones, 84% seen once.

The V gene is TRBV7-9, the J gene TRBJ2-1, with 11 bases identical to TRBD2. The specimen sequenced was peripheral blood. The sequence was collected from a woman aged 70-85 years with COVID-19, enrolled during active disease. The CDR3: CASSLTSSGRAPWEQFF. The CDR3 bases are TGTGCCAGCAGTCTTACTAGTAGCGGGAGGGCCCCGTGGGAGCAGTTCTTC.